One TCR beta chain is described in this entry. V was shortened by 4 bases and J by 6 bases, with 12 bases between the two germline ends. The CDR3 extends over 14 amino acids. Germline V CDR1 and CDR2: LNHDA, SQIVND (reference sequence). Measured with immunoSEQ multiplex PCR; TCRdb has only the in-frame clones, and not every one. Of fewer than 150,000 clones in the sample, about nine tenths were seen once. The sample is drawn from a study of cytomegalovirus exposure and HLA in healthy donors. Sequencing was carried out using PBMCs. The TCR sequence derives from a man aged 25 to 40 in good health and CMV-seronegative. The rearrangement uses TRBV19 and TRBJ2-2; perhaps TRBD2 as D (6 bases). CDR3 DNA: TGTGCCAGTAGTACCACCGGGACTTCCGGGGAGCTGTTTTTT. It yields the protein CASSTTGTSGELFF. Together with reference TRBV19 and TRBJ2-2, the CDR3 gives the full variable domain: DGGITQSPKYLFRKEGQNVTLSCEQNLNHDAMYWYRQDPGQGLRLIYYSQIVNDFQKGDIAEGYSVSREKKESFPLTVTSAQKNPTAFYLCASSTTGTSGELFFGEGSRLTVL.